The rows below give T cell receptor beta chains drawn from one sample of a study of spatial heterogeneity in lung cancer. TCRdb independently ran MiXCR on the 5' RACE reads; one entry per CDR3 protein. The sample has more than 6,500 distinct CDR3 sequences; about 9.1% are singletons. The sample in question was PBMCs, obtained at surgery. The receptors here all came from a male donor with early-stage non-small cell lung cancer. The CDR3 runs from the conserved cysteine through the conserved F or W. Each record gives: J gene, clone size, V gene, D gene, CDR3 protein, CDR3 DNA. The D gene is left open where the match is weak. The size of a clone is reported for some rows only, either as once, few or many, or as a class for expanded clones.

j_call: TRBJ1-2
clone_size: many
v_call: TRBV10-3
d_call: NA
cdr3_aa: CAISETGPYGYTF
cdr3_nt: TGTGCCATCAGTGAGACCGGGCCCTATGGCTACACCTTC

j_call: TRBJ1-5
clone_size: medium-sized
v_call: TRBV29-1
d_call: TRBD1
cdr3_aa: CSAGTGDGQPQHF
cdr3_nt: TGCAGCGCCGGGACAGGGGATGGACAGCCCCAGCATTTT

j_call: TRBJ2-6
clone_size: medium-sized
v_call: TRBV4-3
d_call: TRBD1
cdr3_aa: CASSQYSGGQGVSGANVLTF
cdr3_nt: TGCGCCAGCAGCCAATATTCCGGGGGACAGGGAGTCTCTGGGGCCAACGTCCTGACTTTC

j_call: TRBJ1-6
clone_size: many
v_call: TRBV6-5
d_call: TRBD1
cdr3_aa: CASLGTDFSTLHF
cdr3_nt: TGTGCCAGCCTCGGGACAGACTTTTCAACCCTCCACTTT

j_call: TRBJ2-3
clone_size: few
v_call: TRBV29-1
d_call: TRBD2
cdr3_aa: CSVGTSGIGGTDTQYF
cdr3_nt: TGCAGCGTTGGGACTAGCGGGATCGGAGGCACAGATACGCAGTATTTT

j_call: TRBJ1-5
clone_size: many
v_call: TRBV6-1
d_call: NA
cdr3_aa: CASSDRVNSNQPQHF
cdr3_nt: TGTGCCAGCAGTGATCGGGTTAATAGCAATCAGCCCCAGCATTTT

j_call: TRBJ2-7
clone_size: few
v_call: TRBV7-2
d_call: TRBD1
cdr3_aa: CASSLETGGSEQYF
cdr3_nt: TGTGCCAGCAGCTTAGAGACAGGGGGGAGCGAGCAGTACTTC

j_call: TRBJ2-3
clone_size: many
v_call: TRBV4-2
d_call: NA
cdr3_aa: CASSPRSLAGTDTQYF
cdr3_nt: TGTGCCAGCAGCCCAAGGAGTCTGGCGGGAACAGATACGCAGTATTTT

j_call: TRBJ1-2
clone_size: few
v_call: TRBV7-2
d_call: NA
cdr3_aa: CASSFDRTNYGYTF
cdr3_nt: TGTGCCAGCAGCTTCGACAGGACAAACTATGGCTACACCTTC

j_call: TRBJ1-1
clone_size: NA
v_call: TRBV12-3/TRBV12-4
d_call: TRBD1
cdr3_aa: CASRSREQGAWAFF
cdr3_nt: TGTGCCAGCCGTTCACGAGAGCAGGGGGCGTGGGCTTTCTTT

j_call: TRBJ2-3
clone_size: many
v_call: TRBV20-1
d_call: TRBD2
cdr3_aa: CSAPSGGQTQYF
cdr3_nt: TGCAGTGCTCCTAGCGGGGGACAGACGCAGTATTTT

j_call: TRBJ2-5
clone_size: many
v_call: TRBV6-2/TRBV6-3
d_call: NA
cdr3_aa: CASSYPDLRRRGQYF
cdr3_nt: TGTGCCAGCAGTTATCCCGACCTCCGGCGGAGAGGCCAGTACTTC

j_call: TRBJ2-7
clone_size: NA
v_call: TRBV28
d_call: NA
cdr3_aa: CASSKGTYEQYF
cdr3_nt: TGTGCCAGCAGCAAGGGAACTTACGAGCAGTACTTC

j_call: TRBJ2-7
clone_size: medium-sized
v_call: TRBV20-1
d_call: TRBD1
cdr3_aa: CSAPGQTYEQYF
cdr3_nt: TGCAGTGCCCCGGGACAGACTTACGAGCAGTACTTC

j_call: TRBJ2-3
clone_size: NA
v_call: TRBV10-2
d_call: TRBD2
cdr3_aa: CASESGASTDTQYF
cdr3_nt: TGCGCCAGCGAGAGCGGGGCAAGCACAGATACGCAGTATTTT

j_call: TRBJ2-1
clone_size: many
v_call: TRBV24-1
d_call: TRBD2
cdr3_aa: CATSEGDYPGVHNEQFF
cdr3_nt: TGTGCCACCAGTGAGGGGGACTACCCTGGTGTGCACAATGAGCAGTTCTTC

j_call: TRBJ2-2
clone_size: many
v_call: TRBV10-3
d_call: TRBD2
cdr3_aa: CAIRPTSGANTGELFF
cdr3_nt: TGTGCCATCAGACCGACTAGCGGTGCGAACACCGGGGAGCTGTTTTTT

j_call: TRBJ2-3
clone_size: many
v_call: TRBV5-1
d_call: NA
cdr3_aa: CASSSGGGTDTQYF
cdr3_nt: TGCGCCAGCAGCTCCGGAGGGGGCACAGATACGCAGTATTTT

j_call: TRBJ2-1
clone_size: many
v_call: TRBV6-5
d_call: NA
cdr3_aa: CASSYVASLNEQFF
cdr3_nt: TGTGCCAGCAGTTACGTGGCTAGTTTGAATGAGCAGTTCTTC

j_call: TRBJ1-1
clone_size: many
v_call: TRBV29-1
d_call: NA
cdr3_aa: CSVEGTAEAFF
cdr3_nt: TGCAGCGTTGAAGGGACAGCTGAAGCTTTCTTT

j_call: TRBJ2-7
clone_size: few
v_call: TRBV2
d_call: NA
cdr3_aa: CASMEGYEQYF
cdr3_nt: TGTGCCAGCATGGAGGGTTACGAGCAGTACTTC

j_call: TRBJ2-7
clone_size: many
v_call: TRBV7-9
d_call: NA
cdr3_aa: CASRGTGTYEQYF
cdr3_nt: TGTGCCAGCAGAGGAACAGGTACCTACGAGCAGTACTTC

j_call: TRBJ2-6
clone_size: many
v_call: TRBV11-3
d_call: NA
cdr3_aa: CASSLRVRRASSGANVLTF
cdr3_nt: TGTGCCAGCAGCTTACGGGTCCGGCGGGCCTCCTCTGGGGCCAACGTCCTGACTTTC

j_call: TRBJ2-1
clone_size: many
v_call: TRBV7-9
d_call: NA
cdr3_aa: CASSLDVGSYNEQFF
cdr3_nt: TGTGCCAGCAGCTTAGACGTGGGATCCTACAATGAGCAGTTCTTC

j_call: TRBJ1-1
clone_size: many
v_call: TRBV20-1
d_call: NA
cdr3_aa: CSARDPQGTTEAFF
cdr3_nt: TGCAGTGCTAGAGACCCCCAGGGGACCACTGAAGCTTTCTTT

j_call: TRBJ2-7
clone_size: many
v_call: TRBV7-9
d_call: TRBD1
cdr3_aa: CASSLQGDGSTEQYF
cdr3_nt: TGTGCCAGCAGCTTACAGGGGGACGGGTCTACCGAGCAGTACTTC

j_call: TRBJ1-5
clone_size: many
v_call: TRBV4-3
d_call: NA
cdr3_aa: CASSQDVTGNQPQHF
cdr3_nt: TGCGCCAGCAGCCAAGATGTAACAGGGAATCAGCCCCAGCATTTT

j_call: TRBJ2-1
clone_size: many
v_call: TRBV19
d_call: NA
cdr3_aa: CASSPIEGVIDEQFF
cdr3_nt: TGTGCCAGTAGCCCCATAGAGGGGGTCATTGATGAGCAGTTCTTC

j_call: TRBJ2-1
clone_size: many
v_call: TRBV12-3/TRBV12-4
d_call: NA
cdr3_aa: CASSMTSNNEQFF
cdr3_nt: TGTGCCAGCAGTATGACGTCAAACAATGAGCAGTTCTTC

j_call: TRBJ1-1
clone_size: many
v_call: TRBV12-3/TRBV12-4
d_call: NA
cdr3_aa: CASSLAGTEAFF
cdr3_nt: TGTGCCAGCAGTTTAGCGGGGACTGAAGCTTTCTTT

j_call: TRBJ1-1
clone_size: many
v_call: TRBV12-3/TRBV12-4
d_call: NA
cdr3_aa: CASRAVTARDTEAFF
cdr3_nt: TGTGCCAGCAGGGCAGTCACGGCACGGGACACTGAAGCTTTCTTT

j_call: TRBJ2-7
clone_size: few
v_call: TRBV5-1
d_call: TRBD2
cdr3_aa: CASSLGLAGLDEQYF
cdr3_nt: TGCGCCAGCAGCCTAGGACTAGCGGGATTGGACGAGCAGTACTTC

j_call: TRBJ2-3
clone_size: many
v_call: TRBV7-3
d_call: TRBD2
cdr3_aa: CASSKRIAGGPTDTQYF
cdr3_nt: TGTGCCAGCAGCAAAAGAATAGCGGGAGGGCCGACAGATACGCAGTATTTT

j_call: TRBJ1-2
clone_size: NA
v_call: TRBV14
d_call: NA
cdr3_aa: CASSLAGRDDGYTF
cdr3_nt: TGTGCCAGCAGCCTCGCCGGGAGGGATGATGGCTACACCTTC

j_call: TRBJ2-7
clone_size: many
v_call: TRBV24-1
d_call: TRBD2
cdr3_aa: CATSDFRSGRGEQYF
cdr3_nt: TGTGCCACCAGTGATTTTCGTAGCGGGAGGGGCGAGCAGTACTTC